This TCR beta chain was profiled in a study of OX40 agonist ivuxolimab in advanced cancers. About the investigation overall: Ivuxolimab was an agonistic, fully human IgG2 monoclonal antibody directed against OX40 (CD134), a costimulatory receptor. Peripheral TCRbeta sequencing aimed to test whether ivuxolimab altered TCR sequence diversity and caused clonal T-cell expansion. Of the approximately 50 dose-escalation patients, hepatocellular carcinoma was present in about 20, melanoma in around 15, renal cell carcinoma in 9 and head and neck cancer in 9. Prior anti-PD-1, anti-PD-L1 or anti-CTLA-4 therapy was permitted, and 30% to 50% of dose-escalation patients had received checkpoint inhibitors. Intravenous ivuxolimab was administered to patients every 2 weeks at six dose levels: 0.01, 0.1, 0.3, 1.5, 3 and 10 mg/kg. The paper covers the monotherapy dose-escalation part of the phase I ivuxolimab trial, which included N ≈ 57 patients. Three dose-escalation patients achieved partial responses, one with hepatocellular carcinoma and two with cutaneous melanoma. A male proportion of roughly 85% and a mean age of approximately 58 years, ranging from 23 to 79, were recorded for the dose-escalation cohort.

Comments on this clone: Its antigen has not been determined. Base qualities were left out, and no much larger clone turns up one base away.

Overall results and qualifications from the work: The antigen specificity of the peripheral T cells that underwent clonal expansion was not determined. In partial responders in the 0.1-3.0 mg/kg groups, normalized peripheral clonal expansion was found to be among the lowest, especially among CD8+ T cells. Clonal expansion of both CD4+ and CD8+ blood T cells was observed from baseline to week 6 at doses 0.1 to 3.0 mg/kg. Low levels of normalized T-cell clonal expansion were also seen in some patients who did not respond. After ivuxolimab, more expanded clones were found on average in CD8+ T cells than in CD4+ T cells.

Genomic DNA was extracted from sorted cells for sequencing of the TCRbeta CDR3 region. The immunoSEQ Assay was used to sequence the TCRbeta CDR3 regions. TCRdb took over this immuneACCESS table, retaining in-frame rearrangements with V and J assigned. Such tables are incomplete; in checked studies, under half of the missing clones stem from an unresolved V gene, and the remainder is unexplained. This sample gives around 15,000 clones in total; about three quarters of them show up just once. The ten largest clonotypes hold about 36% of the sample. The CDR3 goes from the cysteine to the phenylalanine over 15 residues. Only the CDR3 region is kept as DNA, spanning 45 bases read in frame from base 1. Relative to germline, V is missing 5 bases and J is missing 2 bases, with 7 bases of the junction outside any gene match. CDR1 and CDR2 were assigned from the germline V gene as SGHTS and YDEGEE. The trial excluded patients who had a history of autoimmune disease or were on systemic immunosuppression. Peripheral blood for TCR sequencing was drawn from every dose cohort at baseline, at cycle 4 day 1 and at cycle 7 day 1. Samples were obtained from an open-label, multicenter, first-in-human phase I dose-escalation trial of ivuxolimab. Adults with locally advanced or metastatic melanoma, renal cell, hepatocellular, or head and neck squamous cell carcinoma were enrolled in the trial. Before TCR sequencing, CD4+ T cells and CD8+ T cells from peripheral blood were sorted into separate populations.

The sample was CD4+ or CD8+ T cells sorted from blood, taken in a trial of the OX40 agonist ivuxolimab. The sequence is built from TRBV5-8 and TRBJ2-3; 8 nucleotides in the junction match TRBD2. This receptor was identified in an adult with an advanced solid tumor such as melanoma, head and neck, liver or kidney cancer. In nucleotide form, the sequence is TGTGCCAGCAGATGGGGGACTAGTGACACAGATACGCAGTATTTT. Its protein is CASRWGTSDTDTQYF.